The source of this T cell receptor beta chain is a study of technical replicates of blood from a handful of donors. Measured with immunoSEQ multiplex PCR; TCRdb has only the in-frame clones, and not every one. The sample carries tens of thousands of clones, approximately 97% recorded once. With 6 bases removed from V and 3 bases from J, the gap between germline ends came to 14 bases. This CDR3 has 14 amino acids. Germline lookup yields CDR1 MNHEY and CDR2 SMNVEV (reference sequence). The TCR sequence derives from a human donor in good health. Material for sequencing was T cells isolated from PBMCs. V and J are TRBV27 and TRBJ1-2, with D perhaps TRBD1 (6 bases). CDR3 nucleotide sequence: TGTGCCAGCAGGAACAGGGAGTTGGACTATGGCTACACCTTC. Its translation is CASRNRELDYGYTF.